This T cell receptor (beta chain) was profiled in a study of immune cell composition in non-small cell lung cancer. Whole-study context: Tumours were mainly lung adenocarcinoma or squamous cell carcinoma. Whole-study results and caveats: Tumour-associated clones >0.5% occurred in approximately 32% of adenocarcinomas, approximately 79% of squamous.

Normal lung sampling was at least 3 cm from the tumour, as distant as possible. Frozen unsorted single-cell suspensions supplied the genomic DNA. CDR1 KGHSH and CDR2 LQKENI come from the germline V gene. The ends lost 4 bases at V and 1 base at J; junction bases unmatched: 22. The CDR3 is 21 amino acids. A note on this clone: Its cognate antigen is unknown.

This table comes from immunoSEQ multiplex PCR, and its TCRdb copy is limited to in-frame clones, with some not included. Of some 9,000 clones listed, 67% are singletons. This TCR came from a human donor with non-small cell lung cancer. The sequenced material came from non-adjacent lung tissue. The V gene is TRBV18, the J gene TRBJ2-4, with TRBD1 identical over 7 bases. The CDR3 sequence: CASSHSPTGTALSVAKNIQYF. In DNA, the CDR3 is TGTGCCAGCTCACATAGTCCCACCGGGACAGCTTTATCTGTGGCCAAAAACATTCAGTACTTC.